This T cell receptor beta chain was documented in a study of CD8+CD57+ T cells in acquired aplastic anemia. Overall study results and limits: Patients and controls turned out to have 25 to 30 CD8+ CDR3 sequences in common.

Genomic DNA acted as the template from which TCR beta VDJ combination and CDR3 sequence profiling were carried out. TCRdb ran MiXCR on the reads and lists one entry per CDR3 protein. Of some 280,000 distinct CDR3 sequences in the sample, around three fifths are singletons; the top ten hold 8%. Concerning this clonotype: As yet, its antigen is unknown. An end of the junction differs from the germline gene, which may be a read error.

This CDR3 has 13 residues. Germline CDR1 reads ENHRY; CDR2 reads SYGVKD. The V gene is TRBV10-3, the J gene TRBJ1-1; D is unresolved. This TCR derives from a human donor with severe aplastic anemia or a healthy control (not recorded which). Input material: sorted CD4+, CD8+, or CD8+CD57+ T cells (not recorded which) from PBMCs. CDR3 in amino acids: CASSRPATTEAFF. DNA for the CDR3: TGTGCCAGCAGTCGGCCGGCGACCACTGAGGCTTTCTTT.